Below, 20 T cell receptor beta chains from the same sample are listed, as sequenced in a study of regulatory T cells in long-lasting Graves disease. Library construction for TCR beta used iRepertoire HTBI primers and Arm-PCR of CDR3 regions. TCRdb redid the calling of the multiplex PCR reads with MiXCR, one entry per CDR3 protein. The table records hundreds of thousands of distinct CDR3 sequences, 16% of them present only once. Time point of the sample: newly diagnosed GD, antithyroid drugs for less than 3 months. TCR sequences were obtained from RNA taken from PBMCs. A further study also used this sample, focusing on T cells in Graves' hyperthyroidism and ophthalmopathy.

The sequencing here drew on peripheral blood mononuclear cells (PBMCs), taken at new diagnosis, from a patient treated with antithyroid drugs. The receptors stem from a woman aged 30 to 39 with Graves disease.

This clonotype was counted between two and nine times. The rearrangement links TRBV27 to TRBJ1-4; D remains ambiguous. The CDR3 is 13 residues long. The V gene's germline CDR1 is MNHEY and CDR2 SMNVEV (reference sequence). Deletions cut 6 bases from V and 10 bases from J, with 15 bases between. CDR3 region: CASRLNFSGKLFF. For the CDR3, the DNA is TGTGCCAGCAGGCTTAACTTTTCGGGAAAACTGTTTTTT.

V is TRBV3-1 and J is TRBJ2-7, with a tentative D call TRBD2 (6 bases). The CDR3 length is 14 residues. The germline V gene has CDR1 LGHDT and CDR2 YNNKEL (reference sequence). Between the trimmed V and J ends, which lost 1 base and 2 bases, there was a span of 9 bases. CDR3 protein: CASSQVLAPYEQYF. CDR3 sequence (DNA): TGTGCCAGCAGCCAAGTACTAGCTCCCTACGAGCAGTACTTC.

The chain employs TRBV20-1 and TRBJ1-5; D call uncertain. The V end lost 5 bases, the J end lost 1 base, and 15 bases lay between the germline ends. This CDR3 has 15 amino acids. In germline, CDR1 is DFQATT, CDR2 SNEGSKA (reference sequence). CDR3 sequence reads: CSAQKGILSNQPQHF. In nucleotides, the CDR3 is TGCAGTGCTCAAAAAGGGATCCTCAGCAATCAGCCCCAGCATTTT.

This clonotype was observed many times. V and J are TRBV12-3 or TRBV12-4 and TRBJ2-7; D might be TRBD1 (5 bases). The CDR3 is 12 amino acids. Trimming left V 5 bases short and J 6 bases short, with 11 bases between. CDR3 sequence reads: CASSLRVSEQYF. The CDR3 nucleotides are TGTGCCAGCAGTCTCAGGGTGAGCGAGCAGTACTTC.

Of note for this clonotype: This may come from a read error, since a much larger clone is one base off. The rearrangement links TRBV28 to TRBJ1-1, with a possible D match to TRBD1 (6 bases). The CDR3 extends over 15 amino acids. The germline V gene has CDR1 MDHEN and CDR2 SYDVKM. Trimming removed 1 base from V and 7 bases from J, with 16 bases in between. The CDR3 here is CASSLLGAGEIEAFF. The CDR3 nucleotides are TGTGCCAGCAGTTTATTAGGGGCAGGGGAGATTGAAGCTTTCTTT.

This clonotype has a count of ten or more. The rearrangement uses TRBV14 and TRBJ2-2; 8 nucleotides agree with TRBD1. The CDR3 loop spans 15 amino acids. The ends lost 4 bases at V and 6 bases at J; junction bases unmatched: 7. CDR1 SGHDN and CDR2 FVKESK come from the germline V gene. The CDR3 region is CASSRDTGGSGELFF. The CDR3 DNA reads as TGTGCCAGCAGCCGAGACACAGGGGGTTCCGGGGAGCTGTTTTTT.

The chain combines TRBV7-9 with TRBJ1-2; D unresolved. From germline, CDR1 is SEHNR and CDR2 FQNEAQ (reference sequence). The ends were cut back, 5 bases at V and 1 base at J, with 11 bases in the middle. The CDR3 has 14 amino acids. The CDR3 sequence: CASSDTGYNYGYTF. CDR3 coding DNA: TGTGCCAGCAGCGATACGGGGTATAACTATGGCTACACCTTC.

This clonotype was seen a few times. The J gene is TRBJ2-5, the V gene TRBV5-5; 11 nucleotides match TRBD1. Germline V gives CDR1 SGHKS, CDR2 YYEKEE (reference sequence). The CDR3 runs 20 residues. J gave up 5 bases and V 1 base, and 19 bases lay outside the gene matches. CDR3 region: CASSLPTGTGGQRYPETQYF. CDR3 nucleotides: TGTGCCAGCAGCTTGCCGACCGGGACAGGGGGTCAAAGGTATCCGGAGACCCAGTACTTC.

This clonotype was recorded a few times. The V gene is TRBV19, the J gene TRBJ1-1; D possibly corresponds to TRBD1 (6 bases). This CDR3 region has 16 residues. V lost 7 bases and J 0 bases, leaving 18 bases between the germline ends. Per the germline V gene, CDR1 is LNHDA and CDR2 is SQIVND (reference sequence). Written as DNA, the CDR3 is TGTGCCAGTAATCAGCATGCGGGACAAATGAACACTGAAGCTTTCTTT. As protein: CASNQHAGQMNTEAFF.

Worth noting for this clonotype: With a much larger clone just one base away, this may be a read error. The V and J genes are TRBV14 and TRBJ2-7; no clear D gene. The V end was cut by 3 bases, the J end by 3 bases, with 3 bases between. CDR1 SGHDN and CDR2 FVKESK come from the germline V gene. The CDR3 totals 11 residues. The DNA of the CDR3 is TGTGCCAGCAGCCATAACTACGAGCAGTACTTC. Protein: CASSHNYEQYF.

This clonotype was detected ten times or more. This chain connects TRBV5-1 to TRBJ1-1; no clear D gene. The CDR3 is made up of 9 amino acids. The V gene lost 7 bases and the J gene lost 11 bases, with 9 bases spanning the gap. Germline CDR1 and CDR2: SGHRS and YFSETQ. The chain's CDR3 is CASSVGAFF. The CDR3 DNA sequence: TGCGCCAGCTCCGTTGGGGCTTTCTTT.

This clonotype was recorded many times. The chain links TRBV2 to TRBJ2-5; 10 positions agree with TRBD1. In germline, CDR1 is SNHLY, CDR2 FYNNEI. The CDR3 has 13 residues. The ends lost 4 bases at V and 5 bases at J; junction bases unmatched: 1. This chain's CDR3 is CASSGTGGETQYF. As DNA, the CDR3 is TGTGCCAGCAGTGGGACAGGGGGGGAGACCCAGTACTTC.

This clonotype was detected many times. CDR3 bases: TGTGCCAGCAGTTTATGGGGGCAGGGGGGAAGCTACACCTTC. Translating gives CASSLWGQGGSYTF. This sequence joins TRBV12-3 or TRBV12-4 and TRBJ1-2, with TRBD1 matching over 7 bases. Losses at the gene ends were 2 bases for V and 9 bases for J; bases not matched to a gene: 9. The CDR3 is 14 residues long.

This clonotype was detected once. The chain has TRBV28 and TRBJ2-4; D unresolved. Trimming left V 8 bases short and J 0 bases short, with 20 bases between. Germline CDR1 is MDHEN and CDR2 is SYDVKM. The CDR3 sequence is 17 residues long. DNA for the CDR3: TGTGCCAGCGGCAAATTAGACCATTCCTTAGCCAAAAACATTCAGTACTTC. Translated, it gives CASGKLDHSLAKNIQYF. Based on the CDR3 plus reference TRBV28 and TRBJ2-4, the full variable domain is DVKVTQSSRYLVKRTGEKVFLECVQDMDHENMFWYRQDPGLGLRLIYFSYDVKMKEKGDIPEGYSVSREKKERFSLILESASTNQTSMYLCASGKLDHSLAKNIQYFGAGTRLSVL.

The chain is built from TRBV2 and TRBJ2-3, with TRBD2 as a possible D gene (5 bases). From germline, CDR1 is SNHLY and CDR2 FYNNEI. Deletions cut 8 bases from V and 2 bases from J, with 20 bases between. This CDR3 has 16 amino acids. The chain's CDR3 is CASSPPETTFTDTQYF. In nucleotides, the CDR3 is TGTGCCAGCTCACCACCGGAGACTACATTCACAGATACGCAGTATTTT.

Concerning this clonotype: This may stem from a read error, because a much larger clone lies one nucleotide away. CDR3 region: CASSPQGAELFYEQYF. DNA of the CDR3: TGTGCCAGCAGTCCACAGGGGGCAGAGCTATTCTACGAGCAGTACTTC. This chain joins TRBV6-1 and TRBJ2-7; TRBD1 aligns across 9 bases. V shed 5 bases and J 3 bases; nucleotides not matched to a gene: 11. In germline, CDR1 is MNHNS, CDR2 SASEGT. The CDR3 loop spans 16 amino acids.

This clonotype has ten or more counts. This rearrangement joins TRBV28 to TRBJ2-7; 8 bases map to TRBD1. V lost 4 bases to trimming and J lost 4 bases; unmatched junction nucleotides: 6. Germline V gene sequence: CDR1 MDHEN, CDR2 SYDVKM. This CDR3 comprises 14 residues. The CDR3 loop is CASSSRTGRYEQYF. The CDR3 DNA follows: TGTGCCAGCAGTTCCCGGACAGGGAGGTACGAGCAGTACTTC. Full variable domain (outside the CDR3, taken from reference TRBV28 and TRBJ2-7): DVKVTQSSRYLVKRTGEKVFLECVQDMDHENMFWYRQDPGLGLRLIYFSYDVKMKEKGDIPEGYSVSREKKERFSLILESASTNQTSMYLCASSSRTGRYEQYFGPGTRLTVT.

The gene calls are TRBV18 and TRBJ1-2; D call uncertain. The CDR3 runs to 15 residues. From germline, CDR1 is KGHSH and CDR2 LQKENI. Trimming took off 2 bases at V and 6 bases at J, with 16 bases between the two ends. The CDR3 sequence is CASSPGVPINDGYTF. The CDR3 DNA sequence: TGTGCCAGCTCACCAGGGGTTCCGATCAATGATGGCTACACCTTC.

This clonotype showed up just a few times. A much more abundant neighbour one base away suggests this may be a read error. The chain couples TRBV7-9 to TRBJ1-2; possible D gene TRBD1, 5 bases. CDR3 length: 14 amino acids. Germline V gene lookup returns CDR1 SEHNR and CDR2 FQNEAQ (reference sequence). CDR3 sequence (DNA): TGTGTCAGCAGCCGCCCCCAGGGTTGGCATGGCTACACCTTC. Its protein product is CVSSRPQGWHGYTF.

CDR3 protein: CASTGDGENQPQHF. The CDR3 region has the DNA TGTGCCAGCACCGGGGACGGGGAAAATCAGCCCCAGCATTTT. The chain has TRBV12-3 or TRBV12-4 and TRBJ1-5, with D perhaps matching TRBD1 (5 bases). The V end was cut by 7 bases, the J end by 4 bases, with 14 bases between. The CDR3 spans 14 residues.